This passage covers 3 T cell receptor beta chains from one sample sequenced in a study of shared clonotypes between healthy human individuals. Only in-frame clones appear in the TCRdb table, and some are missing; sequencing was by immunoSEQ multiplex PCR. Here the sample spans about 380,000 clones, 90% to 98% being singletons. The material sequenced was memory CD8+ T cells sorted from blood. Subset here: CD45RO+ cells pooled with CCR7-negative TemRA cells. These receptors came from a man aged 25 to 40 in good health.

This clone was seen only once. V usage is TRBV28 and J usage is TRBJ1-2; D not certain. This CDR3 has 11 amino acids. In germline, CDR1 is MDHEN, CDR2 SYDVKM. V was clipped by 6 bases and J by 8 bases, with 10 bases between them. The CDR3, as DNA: TGTGCCAGCAGCGAGCGGCACGGCTACACCTTC. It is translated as CASSERHGYTF.

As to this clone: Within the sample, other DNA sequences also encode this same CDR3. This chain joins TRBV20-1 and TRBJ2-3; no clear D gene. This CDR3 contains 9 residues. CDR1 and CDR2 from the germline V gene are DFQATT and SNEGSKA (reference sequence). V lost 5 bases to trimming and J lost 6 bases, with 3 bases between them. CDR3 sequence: CSAPDTQYF. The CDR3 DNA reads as TGCAGTGCTCCGGATACGCAGTATTTT.

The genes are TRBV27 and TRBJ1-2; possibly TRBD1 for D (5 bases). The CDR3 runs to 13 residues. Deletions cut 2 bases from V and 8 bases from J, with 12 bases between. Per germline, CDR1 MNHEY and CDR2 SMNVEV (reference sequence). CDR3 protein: CASSLVSGMGYTF. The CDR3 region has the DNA TGTGCCAGCAGTTTAGTGTCAGGGATGGGCTACACCTTC.